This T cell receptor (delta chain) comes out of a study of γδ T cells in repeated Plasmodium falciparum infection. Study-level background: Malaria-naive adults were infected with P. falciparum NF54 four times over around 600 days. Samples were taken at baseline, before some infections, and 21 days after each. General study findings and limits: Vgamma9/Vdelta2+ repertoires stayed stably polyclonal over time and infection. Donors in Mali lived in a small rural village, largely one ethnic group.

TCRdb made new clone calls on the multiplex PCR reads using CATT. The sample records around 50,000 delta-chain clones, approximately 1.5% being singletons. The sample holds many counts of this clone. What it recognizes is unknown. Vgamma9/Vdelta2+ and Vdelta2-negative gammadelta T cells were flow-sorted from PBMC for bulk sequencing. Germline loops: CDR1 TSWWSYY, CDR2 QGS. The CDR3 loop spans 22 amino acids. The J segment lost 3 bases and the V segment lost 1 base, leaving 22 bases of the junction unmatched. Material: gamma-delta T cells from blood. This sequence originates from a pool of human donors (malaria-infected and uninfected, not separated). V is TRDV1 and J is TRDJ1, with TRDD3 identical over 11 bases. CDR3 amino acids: CALGEPPPSYYYWGIVPDKLIF. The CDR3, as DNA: TGTGCTCTTGGGGAACCTCCTCCTTCCTACTATTACTGGGGGATAGTCCCCGATAAACTCATCTTT.